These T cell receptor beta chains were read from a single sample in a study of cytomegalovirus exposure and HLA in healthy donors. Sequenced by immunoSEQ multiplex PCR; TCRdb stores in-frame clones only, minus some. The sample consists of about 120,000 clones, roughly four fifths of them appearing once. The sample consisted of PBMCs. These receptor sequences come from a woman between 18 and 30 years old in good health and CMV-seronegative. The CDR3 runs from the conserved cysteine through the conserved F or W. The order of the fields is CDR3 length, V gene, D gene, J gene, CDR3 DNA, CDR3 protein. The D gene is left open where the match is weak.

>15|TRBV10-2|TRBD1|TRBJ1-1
TGCGCCAGCGGCCACCTAAATTCAGGGGGGACTGAAGCTTTCTTT
CASGHLNSGGTEAFF
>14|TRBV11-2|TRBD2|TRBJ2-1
TGTGCCAGCAGCCGGACTAGCCTCTCCAATGAGCAGTTCTTC
CASSRTSLSNEQFF
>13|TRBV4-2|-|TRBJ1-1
TGTGCCAGCAGCCAAGTGAAGGGGAAAGAAGCTTTCTTT
CASSQVKGKEAFF
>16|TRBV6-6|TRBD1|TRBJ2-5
TGTGCCAGCAGCTCCGGAGACAGGGGGTTTTGGGAGACCCAGTACTTC
CASSSGDRGFWETQYF
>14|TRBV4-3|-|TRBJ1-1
TGCGCCAGCAGCCAAGATTTGGGGCTGAGGACGCCTTACTTT
CASSQDLGLRTPYF
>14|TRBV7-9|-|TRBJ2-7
TGTGCCAGCAGCTTTGTCCACAGGCCCTACGAGCAGTACTTC
CASSFVHRPYEQYF
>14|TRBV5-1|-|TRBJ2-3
TGCGCCAGCAGCCCTCCCCTCGGCACAGATACGCAGTATTTT
CASSPPLGTDTQYF
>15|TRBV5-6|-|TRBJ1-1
TGTGCCAGCAGCCACTTGACAGAGATGAACACTGAAGCTTTCTTT
CASSHLTEMNTEAFF
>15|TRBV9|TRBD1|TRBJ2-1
TGTGCCAGCAGCGTAGCGGGGACAGGGTACAATGAGCAGTTCTTC
CASSVAGTGYNEQFF
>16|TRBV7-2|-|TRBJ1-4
TGTGCCAGCAGCTTAGCTGCCCGACAGACGAATGAAAAACTGTTTTTT
CASSLAARQTNEKLFF
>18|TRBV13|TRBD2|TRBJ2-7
TGTGCCAGCAGCACCCGGGTCGTTAGCGGGGGGCATGCCTACGAGCAGTACTTC
CASSTRVVSGGHAYEQYF
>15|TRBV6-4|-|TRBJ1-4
TGTGCCAGCAGCGCGAGGGGGTTGCCCTATGAAAAACTGTTTTTT
CASSARGLPYEKLFF
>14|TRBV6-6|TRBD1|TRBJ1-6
TGTGCCAGCAGGCCGGGACAGACTAATTCACCCCTCCACTTT
CASRPGQTNSPLHF
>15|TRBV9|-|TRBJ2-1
TGTGCCAGCAGCGTCTTTGGTGGGGGGGCCTTTGAGCAGTTCTTC
CASSVFGGGAFEQFF
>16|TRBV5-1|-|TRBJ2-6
TGCGCCAGCAGCTTGGAGGGGTTCACTGGGGCCAACGTCCTGACTTTC
CASSLEGFTGANVLTF
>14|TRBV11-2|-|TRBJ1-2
TGTGCCAGCAGCTCCTCTGGAGTAGCGGGGGGCTACACCTTC
CASSSSGVAGGYTF
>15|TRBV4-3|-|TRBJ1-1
TGCGCCAGCAGCCAAGAGGAGGGGATGAACACTGAAGCTTTCTTT
CASSQEEGMNTEAFF
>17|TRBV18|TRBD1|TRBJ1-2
TGTGCCAGCTCACCACGCCCTCCGGGACAGGGAAACTATGGCTACACCTTC
CASSPRPPGQGNYGYTF
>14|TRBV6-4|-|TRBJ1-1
TGTGCCAGCAGTGAAGGAGGGTTAGGCACTGAAGCTTTCTTT
CASSEGGLGTEAFF
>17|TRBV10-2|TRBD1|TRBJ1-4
TGCGCCAGCAGTGGCTCAGGGGGCGCCGGCACTAATGAAAAACTGTTTTTT
CASSGSGGAGTNEKLFF
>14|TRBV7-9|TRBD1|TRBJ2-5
TGTGCCAGCAGCTGGGGGACAGGGGAAGAGACCCAGTACTTC
CASSWGTGEETQYF
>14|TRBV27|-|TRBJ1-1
TGTGCCAGCAGTTTTCGACTCATGAACACTGAAGCTTTCTTT
CASSFRLMNTEAFF